This record looks at one T cell receptor (beta chain) sequence and its context. TCRdb's copy holds only in-frame clones and misses some; the assay was immunoSEQ multiplex PCR. Of 55,000 to 65,000 clones in the sample, 94% were seen once. Germline V gives CDR1 KGHSH, CDR2 LQKENI. The V end was cut by 6 bases, the J end by 6 bases, with 11 bases between. This CDR3 contains 13 residues. This record comes from a study of T cell changes during pregnancy in multiple sclerosis. Sequencing was performed on CD8+ T cells from peripheral blood mononuclear cells, taken in the third trimester of pregnancy. This TCR was recovered from a female donor with multiple sclerosis, enrolled in a pregnancy study. This chain joins TRBV18 and TRBJ2-2, with D unclear. The CDR3 sequence is CASSPSQAGELFF. The CDR3 DNA is TGTGCCAGCTCCCCCTCCCAGGCCGGGGAGCTGTTTTTT.